This TCR beta chain came from a study of blood T cells in healthy people across ages. CDR3 length equals 15 residues. The germline V gene encodes CDR1 SSHAT and CDR2 FNYEAQ (reference sequence). Whole-study results and caveats: The authors considered diversity estimates from one million T cells to be underestimates.

For the second PCR, which ran for 7 to 11 cycles, a sample-barcoded 5' primer and a J-beta primer mix were used. A single record per CDR3 protein comes from TCRdb applying MiXCR to the 5' RACE reads. The sample gives fewer than 1 million distinct CDR3 sequences, 40% to 50% of which show up once; about a fifth is in the top ten. The total RNA that was extracted per sample amounted to at least 5.5 micrograms. This clonotype was observed a few times. Its target is unknown. The receptor was isolated from a man aged 55 to 70 in good health. The genes are TRBV7-7 and TRBJ2-4, with D perhaps matching TRBD2 (5 bases). The better agreement between TRBJ2-7 and the DNA end casts doubt on the J call. Specimen: blood. CDR3 DNA: TGTGCCAGCAGCTTCCGCTTGGAGGAGCCTTACGAGCAGTACTTC. Translation: CASSFRLEEPYEQYF.